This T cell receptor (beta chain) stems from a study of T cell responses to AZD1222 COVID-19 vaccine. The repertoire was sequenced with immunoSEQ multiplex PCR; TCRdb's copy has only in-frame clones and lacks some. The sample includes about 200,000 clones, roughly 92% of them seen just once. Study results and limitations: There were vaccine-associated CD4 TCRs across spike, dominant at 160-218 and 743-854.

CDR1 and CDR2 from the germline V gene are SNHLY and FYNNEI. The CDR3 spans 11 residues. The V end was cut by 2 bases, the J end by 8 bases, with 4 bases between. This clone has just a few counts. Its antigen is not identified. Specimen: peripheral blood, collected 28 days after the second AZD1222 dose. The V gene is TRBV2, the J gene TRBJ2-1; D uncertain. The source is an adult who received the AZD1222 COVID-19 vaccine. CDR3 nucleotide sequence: TGTGCCAGCAGTGAAACCTATGAGCAGTTCTTC. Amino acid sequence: CASSETYEQFF.